The entry below gives a single TCR beta chain sequence along with its context. This entry belongs to a study of T-cell reconstitution after alpha-beta-depleted transplantation in children. Preparation of the TCRbeta library was carried out with unique molecular identifiers. TCRdb re-analysed the PCR reads in MiXCR, keeping a single row per CDR3 protein. The table has hundreds of thousands of distinct CDR3 sequences, about a sixth seen once; the top ten hold roughly 3.3%. V was clipped by 3 bases and J by 3 bases, with 15 bases between them. The CDR3 contains 15 residues. The V gene's germline CDR1 is SGDLS and CDR2 YYNGEE.

The genes are TRBV9 and TRBJ1-2, with D possibly being TRBD1 (5 bases). The sample was PBMCs from the stem cell graft donor, taken from the stem cell graft. The sequence was obtained from a human donor who donated a stem cell graft to a child with acute lymphoblastic leukemia. The CDR3 here is CASSATLDRYYGYTF. CDR3 sequence (DNA): TGTGCCAGCAGCGCCACACTAGACAGATACTATGGCTACACCTTC. The whole variable domain, filled in from reference TRBV9 and TRBJ1-2, reads DSGVTQTPKHLITATGQRVTLRCSPRSGDLSVYWYQQSLDQGLQFLIQYYNGEERAKGNILERFSAQQFPDLHSELNLSSLELGDSALYFCASSATLDRYYGYTFGSGTRLTVV.